This T cell receptor beta chain appears in the sequencing data of a study of CD8 T cells in ankylosing spondylitis. The table lists this clonotype with many counts. The CDR3 has 15 residues. Looked up from germline, CDR1 is SGDLS and CDR2 is YYNGEE. Trimming left V 0 bases short and J 2 bases short, with 9 bases between. Each CDR3 protein is one row after TCRdb ran MiXCR on the 5' RACE reads. This sample has about 42,000 distinct CDR3 sequences, with roughly 2.5% found just once. The material sequenced was blood, either unsorted or a sorted T cell fraction (not recorded which). The chain joins TRBV9 to TRBJ2-1; perhaps TRBD1 as D (6 bases). This clonotype was sampled from a male donor with ankylosing spondylitis or in good health (not recorded which). Here the CDR3 reads CASSVAWGPYNEQFF. The CDR3 DNA is TGTGCCAGCAGCGTAGCGTGGGGGCCCTACAATGAGCAGTTCTTC.